This TCR beta chain was recovered during a study of blood T cells in healthy people across ages (dated by TCRdb to between 2014 and 2017). Background on the whole study: In model experiments, template switching captured roughly one uniquely barcoded TCR beta cDNA molecule for every two T cells. The donors were split into four age groups: young (average 16 years), middle-aged (39), aged (more than 55) and long-lived (over 80). The study analyzed two additional independent replicas of 1 million unique cDNA reads from the same blood draw for two donors, one aged 18 to 30 and one aged 80 or older. Using deep sequencing normalized with unique cDNA molecular identifiers, the study measured how TCR beta repertoire diversity changes with age. To avoid experimental bias, donors of different ages were distributed randomly across sequencing lanes.

This clonotype occurred many times. Its target antigen remains unknown. Per-nucleotide qualities are absent, and no much larger clonotype sits a single base away. Systemically healthy Caucasian individuals from Russia, over 30 in total and aged roughly 6 to 95 years, were included as donors. Each donor gave approximately 9.4 milliliters of peripheral blood, drawn into EDTA-treated Vacutainer tubes. Ficoll-Paque density-gradient centrifugation was used to isolate PBMCs, with at least 6.5 million obtained per sample. Total RNA, at least 6 micrograms per sample, was extracted from PBMCs with Trizol reagent. For every donor, an aliquot of PBMCs went through flow cytometry to measure the percentages of naive CD45RAhigh/CD27high T cells. Broader findings and caveats from the paper: A strong correlation was found between observed TCR beta diversity and the percentage of naive T cells measured by flow cytometry. Because donor CMV infection status was unknown, age-related changes in expanded clonotypes were potentially confounded. Bulk unsorted PBMC profiling prevented conclusive comparison of naive and antigen-experienced compartments. As age increased, observed TCR beta diversity per million T cells dropped in a roughly linear way, and a significant reduction was already evident by age roughly 40. The long-lived group showed more naive CD4+ T cells, fewer expanded clones and increased TCR diversity than the aged group, suggesting age selection. Estimates of total diversity based on one million sequenced T cells were regarded as lower bounds and as underestimates.

Preparation of the library involved 5' RACE. The instrument was an Illumina HiSeq 2500. A second PCR of about 6 to 12 cycles was run with a J-beta primer mix and a sample-barcoded 5' primer. A unique molecular identifier was introduced onto each TCR beta cDNA molecule by a template-switch 5' adaptor carrying 12 random nucleotides. Each sample yielded at least 2.5 million CDR3-containing paired-end reads. First-strand cDNA was synthesized from all RNA with the Mint cDNA synthesis kit, primed by a TRBC-specific oligonucleotide. Following uracil-DNA glycosylase treatment, a first 18-cycle PCR with universal primers M1SS and BC2_uni_R was performed on all cDNA. Processing in the source paper ran as follows. For normalization, 1 million high-quality reads were randomly selected from each sample, with every read carrying a distinct molecular identifier. Instead of being binned into consensus sequences, reads that shared molecular identifiers were thrown out. MiTCR, set to a Q25 quality threshold and the strictest error-elimination algorithm, was used for CDR3 identification, clonotype clustering and error correction. A nonparametric unseen species model with Euler transformation was used to estimate a lower bound on total TCR beta diversity. TCRdb handled the public reads itself, with Q25 trimming in fastp and clone calling in MiXCR, and kept productive beta chains. CDR3 protein sequences are deduplicated, and each keeps its most common genes and DNA. TCRdb's processing, not the study's, gives the V and J calls here. This sample has around 870,000 distinct CDR3 sequences in its table, and 29% of those were observed once. Clones ranked in the top ten supply 15% to 20% of the sample.

The CDR3 spans 15 residues, from the cysteine through the phenylalanine. Only CDR3 DNA is held: 45 bases, read in frame from base 1. V is pared back by 2 bases and J by 1 base, with 10 bases lying between the germline termini. The germline V gene supplies CDR1 LGHNA and CDR2 YSLEER. The source of this sequence is a woman older than 75 in good health. The specimen was blood. This chain joins TRBV4-3 to TRBJ2-3, with the D gene not clear enough to name. The CDR3 region: CASSQQLEGTDTQYF. The bases read TGCGCCAGCAGCCAACAACTCGAGGGCACAGATACGCAGTATTTT.